This TCR beta chain comes out of a study of blood T cell repertoires in COVID-19. Study as a whole: Acute-phase and convalescent COVID-19 samples originated in the United States, Italy and Spain.

Per germline, CDR1 KGHSH and CDR2 LQKENI. The junction had 10 bases not matched to a gene; V was cut back by 5 bases and J by 4 bases. The length of the CDR3 is 16 residues. Residents of 20 to 25 US areas, aged roughly 18 to 89 years, made up the participants. Cohorts were determined from participant-reported clinical history. Original processing notes: By means of reference gene primer amplification, nucleated cell counts were estimated. Libraries were prepared by immunoSEQ multiplex PCR; TCRdb keeps only in-frame clonotypes and omits some of them. That table supplies the V and J calls and clone size; D and trimming were determined from the DNA. The sample shows about 250,000 clones, 85% of them seen only once.

The sequenced material came from PBMCs or T cells enriched from blood (not recorded which). The sequence was obtained from a woman in her 50s who had been exposed to COVID-19. The V gene is TRBV18, the J gene TRBJ2-1; 8 nucleotides agree with TRBD1. In nucleotides, the CDR3 is TGTGCCAGCTCAGAGCCAGGGGGCTCTGCATACAATGAGCAGTTCTTC. It translates to CASSEPGGSAYNEQFF.